This T cell receptor (beta chain) was retrieved from a study of PD-L1 blockade in urothelial cancer (dated by TCRdb to 2016 to 2017). Describing the broader study: All patients started therapy in about 2014 and received atezolizumab 1,200 mg intravenously every 3 weeks. Twenty-five of 29 patients were identified as males with urothelial cancer of bladder origin, and a prior smoking history was reported by 18 of 29 patients. Patients had an ECOG performance status of 0 or 1 and had received between 0 and 3 prior chemotherapy regimens. Blood samples were analyzed at two time points: 3 weeks after treatment start (second dose) and 6 weeks after treatment start. Blood samples gave median yields of around 140,000 T cells and 80,000 to 90,000 unique TCRs, along with a median clonality of roughly 0.08. An exploratory multi-omic analysis was conducted of the somatic, immune and clinical correlates of response to PD-L1 blockade with atezolizumab in urothelial cancer. Pretreatment tumor samples, along with matched peripheral blood serially collected before and after atezolizumab treatment, were subjected to TCR sequencing. Durable clinical benefit was defined as a progression-free survival longer than 6 months, and TCR features were additionally tested against progression-free survival and overall survival. In the same patients who had TCR sequencing, pretreatment tumors also underwent whole exome sequencing and RNA sequencing. Durable clinical benefit was achieved by nine patients and was not achieved by 20 patients. Approximately 29 patients had pretreatment blood TCR-seq, roughly 25 had at least one posttreatment blood collection, and roughly 25 had tumor TCR-seq.

A total of approximately 27 patients with locally advanced or metastatic urothelial carcinoma, treated at Memorial Sloan Kettering on a trial protocol, made up the cohort. Peripheral blood mononuclear cells were collected from each patient pretreatment and during treatment, giving between 1 and 8 total time points per patient. The Qiagen DNeasy Blood extraction kit was used to purify genomic DNA from total PBMCs and from tumor samples. PBMCs were collected pretreatment and during treatment, and were isolated and stored as previously described. Relative to germline, V is missing 1 base and J is missing 7 bases, with 7 bases of the junction outside any gene match. The CDR3 numbers 16 residues from cysteine through phenylalanine. The kept DNA is CDR3 alone, 48 bases in frame from the first base. The germline V gene specifies LGHNT as CDR1 and FRNRAP as CDR2. To estimate absolute template abundance from read counts, synthetic TCR analog templates were spiked into each PCR. Using the immunoSEQ assay, TCRbeta CDR3 regions were amplified from genomic DNA with bias-controlled V and J gene primers. Sequencing of rearranged TCRbeta segments was done at approximately 20X coverage. The study's processing was this. Clustering was used to correct sequencing errors, and CDR3s were annotated against IMGT to assign V, D and J genes. Downstream analyses used only productive TCRbeta rearrangements, leaving out any out-of-frame or stop-codon sequences. Clonality was calculated as one minus the Shannon entropy normalized by the log of the number of unique productive sequences. Fisher's exact test with Benjamini-Hochberg correction, using a cutoff of adjusted p below 0.01, was how clones that differed between time points or between blood and tumor were identified. TCRdb mirrors the immuneACCESS table, restricted to in-frame sequences. Some clones are absent from its copies; in checked studies, under half trace to an unresolved V gene, and the reason for the others is unknown. Clonal size and the V and J genes are those of that table, whereas D and trimming came from the DNA. This sample has approximately 100,000 clones in its table, and about 90% of those were observed once. Of the sample, almost 0.95% falls within the top ten clones.

The paper's findings and limits, for the study overall: Among patients with durable benefit, tumor-associated TCR clones showed greater expansion in peripheral blood 3 weeks after treatment started (n ≈ 20, p = 0.022). Because the sample size was small (n ≈ 29) and many of the analyses were exploratory, the results are meant to be hypothesis-generating. Improved progression-free and overall survival was associated with having pretreatment peripheral blood TCR clonality below the median.

Concerning this clone itself: Which antigen it targets is not known. No base-level quality is on record; no much larger clone is a single base apart.

This TCR was sampled from a woman aged 80 or over with urothelial cancer. Specimen: PBMCs, collected around atezolizumab (anti-PD-L1) treatment. This chain is built from TRBV12-5 and TRBJ2-2; TRBD2 matches 9 bases in the middle. The DNA reads as follows: TGTGCTAGTGGTTTGGGGTTAGCGGGAGTTGGCGGGGAGCTGTTTTTT. It translates to CASGLGLAGVGGELFF.